Below, 17 T cell receptor beta chains from the same sample are listed, as sequenced in a study of T cell responses to AZD1222 COVID-19 vaccine. Here immunoSEQ multiplex PCR was the method, and the copy in TCRdb shows in-frame clones only, minus some. The data hold roughly 140,000 clones, with about 88% observed a single time. Source: peripheral blood, taken after recovery from COVID-19. The receptors come from an adult who had recovered from COVID-19.

The rearrangement uses TRBV5-1 and TRBJ2-1, with 11 bases fitting TRBD1. The CDR3 covers 19 residues. Germline V gene sequence: CDR1 SGHRS, CDR2 YFSETQ. V shed 4 bases and J 2 bases; nucleotides not matched to a gene: 14. CDR3 amino acids: CASSRRPGQGALTYNEQFF. In DNA form, the CDR3 reads TGCGCCAGCAGCCGAAGACCAGGACAGGGGGCACTAACCTACAATGAGCAGTTCTTC.

The V call is TRBV9, the J call TRBJ2-4, with D unresolved. Trimming took 3 bases from V and 8 from J, leaving 18 bases between them. CDR3 size: 15 residues. Germline-derived CDR1 and CDR2 are SGDLS and YYNGEE. The CDR3 DNA reads as TGTGCCAGCAGCGGTGACACCAGAGCCTGGGACATTCAGTACTTC. The encoded protein is CASSGDTRAWDIQYF.

This chain joins TRBV19 and TRBJ2-5; TRBD1 aligns across 12 bases. The V gene end was trimmed by 4 bases and the J gene end by 5 bases; junction bases not matched to a gene: 5. CDR3 length: 15 amino acids. CDR1 and CDR2 from the germline V gene are LNHDA and SQIVND (reference sequence). The CDR3 region has the DNA TGTGCCAGTAGTACACGGGACAGGGGGCTTGAGACCCAGTACTTC. This encodes CASSTRDRGLETQYF.

V and J are TRBV11-2 and TRBJ2-1; TRBD1 matches 9 bases. CDR1 and CDR2 (germline): SGHAT, FQNNGV. The CDR3 consists of 18 residues. Trimming cost V 3 bases and J 0 bases; bases outside gene matches: 9. The CDR3 DNA is TGTGCCAGCAGCTTGGGGACAGGGATAGGTCCCTCCTACAATGAGCAGTTCTTC. It is translated as CASSLGTGIGPSYNEQFF.

This clone was detected once. V and J are TRBV3-1 (or the pseudogene TRBV3-2) and TRBJ1-3; TRBD1 matches at 7 bases. Trimming cost V 4 bases and J 0 bases; bases outside gene matches: 6. This CDR3 has 16 residues. CDR1 is LGHDT, CDR2 YNNKEL, per germline (reference sequence). CDR3 sequence reads: CASSLGTESSGNTIYF. The CDR3 coding sequence is TGTGCCAGCAGCCTCGGGACAGAGAGCTCTGGAAACACCATATATTTT.

This chain uses TRBV2 with TRBJ2-3; the D gene is possibly TRBD2 (5 bases). CDR3 length: 14 amino acids. Germline V gene lookup returns CDR1 SNHLY and CDR2 FYNNEI. V was shortened by 7 bases and J by 6 bases, with 17 bases between the two germline ends. This CDR3 reads CASTTSPRHDTQYF. CDR3 DNA: TGTGCCAGCACCACTAGTCCGCGGCACGATACGCAGTATTTT.

The chain employs TRBV7-2 and TRBJ2-1; D gene ambiguous. The CDR3 contains 16 residues. V gave up 3 bases and J gave up 6 bases, with 18 bases separating them. Germline loops: CDR1 SGHTA, CDR2 FQGNSA. CDR3 sequence: CASSFPSNIFGNEQFF. CDR3 bases: TGTGCCAGCAGCTTTCCATCAAACATTTTCGGCAATGAGCAGTTCTTC.

The rearrangement uses TRBV4-1 and TRBJ1-1, with 9 bases identical to TRBD1. After removal of 1 base from V and 5 bases from J, the junction contained 8 bases not matched to a gene. Germline V lookup: CDR1 MGHRA, CDR2 YSYEKL. The CDR3 is 16 amino acids. The CDR3 here is CASSQVAGTGRTEAFF. The CDR3 DNA follows: TGCGCCAGCAGCCAAGTTGCCGGGACAGGGAGAACTGAAGCTTTCTTT.

The chain is built from TRBV27 and TRBJ2-2; a possible D gene is TRBD2 (6 bases). Trimming took off 1 base at V and 0 bases at J, with 12 bases between the two ends. This CDR3 has 17 residues. CDR1 and CDR2 from the germline V gene are MNHEY and SMNVEV (reference sequence). The CDR3 region has the DNA TGTGCCAGCAGTTTATATTGGCGGGGAGCGAACACCGGGGAGCTGTTTTTT. This codes for CASSLYWRGANTGELFF.

The chain carries TRBV14 and TRBJ2-7; 7 bases align to TRBD1. This CDR3 spans 15 amino acids. J gave up 4 bases and V 2 bases, and 8 bases lay outside the gene matches. Germline loops: CDR1 SGHDN, CDR2 FVKESK. CDR3 sequence (DNA): TGTGCCAGCAGCCAAACCCGGGACAGAAGGTACGAGCAGTACTTC. Its translation is CASSQTRDRRYEQYF.

This clone has more than one count but fewer than ten. This rearrangement joins TRBV12-3 or TRBV12-4 to TRBJ1-1; no definite D call. The CDR3 runs 12 residues. Deletions cut 6 bases from V and 4 bases from J, with 9 bases between. CDR3 sequence: CASSPLGTEAFF. CDR3 nucleotides: TGTGCCAGCAGCCCGCTGGGCACTGAAGCTTTCTTT.

This chain connects TRBV9 to TRBJ2-3; TRBD2 agrees at 7 bases. Germline V CDR1 and CDR2: SGDLS, YYNGEE. Unmatched junction bases numbered 10, after V lost 0 bases and J lost 3 bases. The CDR3 has 17 residues. The CDR3 sequence: CASSVDPAGRVTDTQYF. In nucleotides, the CDR3 is TGTGCCAGCAGCGTAGATCCAGCGGGACGGGTTACAGATACGCAGTATTTT.

The chain recombines TRBV2 with TRBJ2-7; D might be TRBD2 (6 bases). The CDR3 consists of 12 residues. CDR1 SNHLY and CDR2 FYNNEI come from the germline V gene. Trimming left V 10 bases short and J 2 bases short, with 12 bases between. The CDR3 bases are TGTGCCACTACGGACTACCCCTACGAGCAGTACTTC. Protein: CATTDYPYEQYF.

The V call is TRBV7-2, the J call TRBJ1-6; a weak D match, TRBD1 (6 bases). V lost 4 bases and J 0 bases, leaving 7 bases between the germline ends. The CDR3 consists of 15 residues. CDR1 is SGHTA, CDR2 FQGNSA, per germline. CDR3 nucleotides: TGTGCCAGCAGCTCAGGGGACTCCTATAATTCACCCCTCCACTTT. Amino acids: CASSSGDSYNSPLHF. The complete variable domain, with remaining parts taken from reference TRBV7-2 and TRBJ1-6, reads GAGVSQSPSNKVTEKGKDVELRCDPISGHTALYWYRQSLGQGLEFLIYFQGNSAPDKSGLPSDRFSAERTGGSVSTLTIQRTQQEDSAVYLCASSSGDSYNSPLHFGNGTRLTVT.

The V and J genes are TRBV19 and TRBJ1-2; D gene uncertain. CDR1 and CDR2 from the germline V gene are LNHDA and SQIVND (reference sequence). Trimming removed 3 bases at V and 8 bases at J, with 13 bases between. There are 13 residues in the CDR3. CDR3 loop: CASSMPGGWGYTF. The CDR3 bases are TGTGCCAGTAGTATGCCAGGAGGGTGGGGCTACACCTTC.

The chain joins TRBV5-4 to TRBJ1-2; D not certain. In germline, CDR1 is SGHNT, CDR2 YYREEE (reference sequence). The V gene lost 4 bases and the J gene lost 3 bases, with 16 bases spanning the gap. The CDR3 contains 15 residues. CDR3 in amino acids: CASSLNSGRDYGYTF. CDR3 DNA sequence: TGTGCCAGCAGCCTCAACAGCGGGCGTGACTATGGCTACACCTTC.

The table lists this clone with a count of one. The rearrangement links TRBV5-1 to TRBJ2-2; tentative D call: TRBD2 (7 bases). The CDR3 has 16 amino acids. Germline lookup yields CDR1 SGHRS and CDR2 YFSETQ. Trimming stripped 0 bases from V and 4 bases from J, with 13 bases between. The CDR3 region has the DNA TGCGCCAGCAGCTTGGCCGCGGGGGCACCCACCGGGGAGCTGTTTTTT. Amino acids: CASSLAAGAPTGELFF.